This note documents a single TCR beta chain sequence. Generated by immunoSEQ multiplex PCR, the TCRdb table keeps only in-frame clones and is missing some. The top ten hold about 5.4% of the sample, which has approximately 60,000 clones, just under 90% seen once. These data are taken from a study of T cell changes during pregnancy in multiple sclerosis. Looked up from germline, CDR1 is SEHNR and CDR2 is FQNEAQ (reference sequence). V was shortened by 2 bases and J by 4 bases, with 15 bases between the two germline ends. This CDR3 is 16 amino acids long. Sequences were obtained from peripheral blood from another person, used as feeder cells. V is TRBV7-9 and J is TRBJ1-3; D remains unclear. This clonotype originated in a human donor whose cells served as feeder cells for cultures in a pregnancy study. Here the CDR3 DNA reads TGTGCCAGCAGCTTAATAATCCAGTCATCAGGAAACACCATATATTTT. Translating gives CASSLIIQSSGNTIYF.